These 20 T cell receptor beta chains originate from one sample sequenced in a study of identical twins. TCRdb processed the 5' RACE reads anew with MiXCR; each CDR3 protein has one entry. This repertoire shows 700,000 to 950,000 distinct CDR3 sequences, around 12% found once; its top ten account for around 1.5%. The sample was also reused in another study, on yellow fever vaccine responses in identical twins.

Input material: PBMCs. The origin of the receptors is a woman aged 18-29 years in good health.

In this sample, this clonotype turned up many times. This chain links TRBV7-9 with TRBJ2-2; 7 bases are a match to TRBD1. Losses at the gene ends were 7 bases for V and 5 bases for J; bases not matched to a gene: 10. The CDR3 sequence is 15 residues long. Germline lookup yields CDR1 SEHNR and CDR2 FQNEAQ (reference sequence). The CDR3 DNA reads as TGTGCCAGCAAGGAAGCAGGGGGAGTTACCGGGGAGCTGTTTTTT. It specifies CASKEAGGVTGELFF.

This clonotype was seen a handful of times. The rearrangement joins TRBV12-3 or TRBV12-4 to TRBJ2-1; perhaps TRBD2 as D (6 bases). V was shortened by 3 bases and J by 5 bases, with 20 bases between the two germline ends. The CDR3 is 17 amino acids. DNA of the CDR3: TGTGCCAGCAGTTTTGGTTCCACACTTAGCGGCAACAATGAGCAGTTCTTC. Encoded protein: CASSFGSTLSGNNEQFF.

The table lists this clonotype with a few counts. V usage is TRBV10-3 and J usage is TRBJ2-3; D unresolved. Between the trimmed V and J ends, which lost 2 bases and 3 bases, there was a span of 9 bases. The length of the CDR3 is 14 residues. Per the germline V gene, CDR1 is ENHRY and CDR2 is SYGVKD. The CDR3 DNA reads as TGTGCCATCAGTGAGGTTGTCAAGACAGATACGCAGTATTTT. Residues: CAISEVVKTDTQYF.

This sequence joins TRBV12-3 or TRBV12-4 and TRBJ1-1; a possible D gene is TRBD1 (6 bases). V dropped 1 base and J dropped 4 bases, with 10 bases sitting between them. This CDR3 is 14 amino acids long. Written as DNA, the CDR3 is TGTGCCAGCAGTTTAGTCCAGGGGAGCACTGAAGCTTTCTTT. Translating gives CASSLVQGSTEAFF.

This chain connects TRBV10-3 to TRBJ2-7, with 8 bases fitting TRBD1. The germline V gene has CDR1 ENHRY and CDR2 SYGVKD. The junction had 8 bases not matched to a gene; V was cut back by 3 bases and J by 4 bases. CDR3 length: 15 amino acids. The CDR3 sequence is CAISDSPQGAYEQYV. Here the CDR3 DNA reads TGTGCCATCAGTGATTCACCGCAGGGGGCTTACGAGCAGTACGTC.

To note about this clonotype: The germline gene is not matched at one end of the junction; a read error may be the cause. V is TRBV27 and J is TRBJ2-4; D gene uncertain. CDR3 size: 17 residues. Germline CDR1 is MNHEY and CDR2 is SMNVEV (reference sequence). The CDR3 loop reads CASSLSFGVRARNIQYF. CDR3 in DNA: TGTGCCAGCAGTTTATCTTTTGGGGTTCGAGCCAGAAACATTCAGTACTTC.

This clonotype was counted ten times or more. This rearrangement joins TRBV5-1 to TRBJ2-5; the D is unclear. CDR3 length: 14 amino acids. Germline V CDR1 and CDR2: SGHRS, YFSETQ. The V gene lost 5 bases and the J gene lost 5 bases, with 16 bases spanning the gap. CDR3 protein: CASSIPPPGETQYF. CDR3 in DNA: TGCGCCAGCAGTATTCCGCCCCCTGGGGAGACCCAGTACTTC.

This clonotype came up a few times. The CDR3 region is CSVVSEGGGYNEQFF. DNA for the CDR3: TGCAGCGTTGTTTCTGAGGGAGGAGGCTACAATGAGCAGTTCTTC. The chain joins TRBV29-1 to TRBJ2-1; tentatively, D is TRBD2 (6 bases). Trimming removed 4 bases at V and 3 bases at J, with 16 bases between. This CDR3 region has 15 residues. The germline gives CDR1 SQVTM, CDR2 ANQGSEA.

Only a few counts were recorded for this clonotype. The rearrangement uses TRBV4-1 and TRBJ1-2; a possible D gene is TRBD1 (5 bases). Germline values: CDR1 MGHRA, CDR2 YSYEKL. Between the trimmed V and J ends, which lost 0 bases and 6 bases, there was a span of 14 bases. This CDR3 has 15 amino acids. The CDR3: CASSQEGQGRDGYTF. CDR3 DNA sequence: TGCGCCAGCAGCCAAGAAGGTCAGGGACGAGATGGCTACACCTTC.

A few counts support this clonotype. This rearrangement joins TRBV7-2 to TRBJ2-3, with a weak D call TRBD1 (6 bases). This CDR3 region has 15 residues. V was trimmed by 5 bases and J by 4 bases, leaving 16 bases between them. Germline lookup yields CDR1 SGHTA and CDR2 FQGNSA. The CDR3 coding sequence is TGTGCCAGCAGCCTAACAGGGATAAGCGCAGATACGCAGTATTTT. It translates to CASSLTGISADTQYF.

This clonotype has just a few counts. The V and J genes are TRBV6-5 and TRBJ2-3; D may be TRBD1 or TRBD2 (5 bases each). V was pared by 2 bases and J by 2 bases, with 8 bases between. CDR1 is MNHEY, CDR2 SVGAGI, per germline. CDR3 length equals 14 residues. CDR3 coding DNA: TGTGCCAGCAGTTACCCCGGGACCACAGATACGCAGTATTTT. Translation gives CASSYPGTTDTQYF.

This rearrangement joins TRBV29-1 to TRBJ1-1, with D unresolved. The CDR3 extends over 14 amino acids. The V gene lost 2 bases and the J gene lost 4 bases, with 14 bases spanning the gap. Germline CDR1 SQVTM, CDR2 ANQGSEA. CDR3 sequence (DNA): TGCAGCGTTGAAAAACCGCATTCGGGCACTGAAGCTTTCTTT. Amino acid sequence: CSVEKPHSGTEAFF.

This clonotype was observed many times. This chain uses TRBV5-5 with TRBJ2-3; D might be TRBD2 (5 bases). Germline V gene sequence: CDR1 SGHKS, CDR2 YYEKEE (reference sequence). CDR3 length: 16 residues. Trimming stripped 4 bases from V and 2 bases from J, with 17 bases between. CDR3 nucleotide sequence: TGTGCCAGCAGCCCAGGACTCAACTCCTACACAGATACGCAGTATTTT. As protein: CASSPGLNSYTDTQYF.

This clonotype came up many times. This chain connects TRBV29-1 to TRBJ2-1; 9 bases fit TRBD2. After removal of 6 bases from V and 8 bases from J, the junction contained 11 bases not matched to a gene. Germline values: CDR1 SQVTM, CDR2 ANQGSEA. The length of the CDR3 is 14 residues. CDR3 in amino acids: CSVLKLAGFDEQFF. For the CDR3, the DNA is TGCAGCGTCCTAAAGCTAGCGGGATTCGATGAGCAGTTCTTC.

The chain links TRBV5-1 to TRBJ2-1; TRBD2 matches at 13 bases. This CDR3 is 15 amino acids long. V lost 4 bases, J lost 10 bases, and 8 bases stayed unmatched. CDR1 is SGHRS and CDR2 is YFSETQ in the germline V gene. The CDR3 region has the DNA TGCGCCAGCAGCCAGACTAGCGGGGGGAATAGCGAGCAGTTCTTC. It specifies CASSQTSGGNSEQFF.

This chain links TRBV6-2 or TRBV6-3 with TRBJ2-2, with TRBD2 matching 8 bases. V dropped 8 bases and J dropped 4; count of bases not matched to a gene: 15. The germline V gene encodes CDR1 MNHEY and CDR2 SVGEGT. The CDR3 is made up of 17 amino acids. In DNA form, the CDR3 reads TGTGCCAGCGCCCCGAGGACGGGACTAGTCGTCACCGGGGAGCTGTTTTTT. The encoded protein is CASAPRTGLVVTGELFF.

This clonotype was observed at least ten times. V and J are TRBV14 and TRBJ1-2; D gene uncertain. V was pared by 4 bases and J by 5 bases, with 11 bases between. CDR1 SGHDN and CDR2 FVKESK come from the germline V gene. The length of the CDR3 is 13 residues. The CDR3 DNA reads TGTGCCAGCAGCCCTCAGGATTTATATGGCTACACCTTC. It is translated as CASSPQDLYGYTF.

This clonotype was seen many times. The chain carries TRBV10-3 and TRBJ2-1; 11 bases agree with TRBD2. CDR3 length: 16 amino acids. V was clipped by 3 bases and J by 7 bases; unmatched bases: 8. Germline V gives CDR1 ENHRY, CDR2 SYGVKD. The CDR3 sequence: CAISDRLAGLPNEQFF. The CDR3 DNA is TGTGCCATCAGTGACAGACTAGCGGGGCTACCGAATGAGCAGTTCTTC.

This clonotype was counted only a few times. The chain is built from TRBV6-1 and TRBJ2-1; D remains unclear. Trimming left V 6 bases short and J 4 bases short, with 22 bases between. The CDR3 contains 17 residues. CDR1 is MNHNS, CDR2 SASEGT, per germline. CDR3 amino acids: CASRGGRATLLYNEQFF. For the CDR3, the DNA is TGTGCCAGCAGAGGTGGACGGGCCACCCTCCTATACAATGAGCAGTTCTTC.

This clonotype was detected only a few times. V usage is TRBV10-3 and J usage is TRBJ2-1; 9 nucleotides agree with TRBD2. V lost 3 bases, J lost 13 bases, and 7 bases stayed unmatched. Germline V gene lookup returns CDR1 ENHRY and CDR2 SYGVKD. This CDR3 spans 13 amino acids. CDR3 sequence (DNA): TGTGCCATCAGTGATTTGGCGGGGGGGAACCAGTTCTTC. Translation: CAISDLAGGNQFF.